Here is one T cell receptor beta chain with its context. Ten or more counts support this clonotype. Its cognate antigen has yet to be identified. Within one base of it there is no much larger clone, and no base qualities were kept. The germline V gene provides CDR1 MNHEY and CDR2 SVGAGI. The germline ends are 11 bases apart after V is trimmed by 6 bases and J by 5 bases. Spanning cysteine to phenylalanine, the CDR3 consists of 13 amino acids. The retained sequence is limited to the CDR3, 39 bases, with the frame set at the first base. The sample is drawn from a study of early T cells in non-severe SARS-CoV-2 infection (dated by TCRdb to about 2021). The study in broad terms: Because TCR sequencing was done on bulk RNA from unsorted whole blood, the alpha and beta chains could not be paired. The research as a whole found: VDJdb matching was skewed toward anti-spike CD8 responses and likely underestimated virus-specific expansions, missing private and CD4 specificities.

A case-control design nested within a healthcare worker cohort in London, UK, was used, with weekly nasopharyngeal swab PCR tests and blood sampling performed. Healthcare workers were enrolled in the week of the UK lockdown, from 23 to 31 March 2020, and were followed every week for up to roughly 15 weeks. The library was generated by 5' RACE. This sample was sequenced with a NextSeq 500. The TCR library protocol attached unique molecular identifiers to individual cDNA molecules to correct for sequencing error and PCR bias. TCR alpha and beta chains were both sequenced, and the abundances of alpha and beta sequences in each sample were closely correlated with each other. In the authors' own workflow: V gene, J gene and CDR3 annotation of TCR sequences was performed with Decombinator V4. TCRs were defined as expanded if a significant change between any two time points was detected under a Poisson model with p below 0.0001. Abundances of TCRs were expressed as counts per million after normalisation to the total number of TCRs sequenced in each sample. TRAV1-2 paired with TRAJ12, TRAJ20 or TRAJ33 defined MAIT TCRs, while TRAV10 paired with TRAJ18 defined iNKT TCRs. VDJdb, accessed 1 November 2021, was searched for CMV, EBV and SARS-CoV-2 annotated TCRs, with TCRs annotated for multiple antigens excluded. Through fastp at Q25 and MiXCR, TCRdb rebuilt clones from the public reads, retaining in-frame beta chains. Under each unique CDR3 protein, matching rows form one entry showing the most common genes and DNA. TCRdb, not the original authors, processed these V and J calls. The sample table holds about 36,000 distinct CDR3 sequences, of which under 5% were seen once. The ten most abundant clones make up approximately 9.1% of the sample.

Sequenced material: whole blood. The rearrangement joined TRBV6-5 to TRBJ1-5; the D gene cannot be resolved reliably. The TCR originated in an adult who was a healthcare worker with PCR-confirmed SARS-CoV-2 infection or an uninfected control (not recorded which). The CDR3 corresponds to CASRITQDQPQHF. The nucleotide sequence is TGTGCCAGCAGGATCACGCAAGATCAGCCCCAGCATTTT.